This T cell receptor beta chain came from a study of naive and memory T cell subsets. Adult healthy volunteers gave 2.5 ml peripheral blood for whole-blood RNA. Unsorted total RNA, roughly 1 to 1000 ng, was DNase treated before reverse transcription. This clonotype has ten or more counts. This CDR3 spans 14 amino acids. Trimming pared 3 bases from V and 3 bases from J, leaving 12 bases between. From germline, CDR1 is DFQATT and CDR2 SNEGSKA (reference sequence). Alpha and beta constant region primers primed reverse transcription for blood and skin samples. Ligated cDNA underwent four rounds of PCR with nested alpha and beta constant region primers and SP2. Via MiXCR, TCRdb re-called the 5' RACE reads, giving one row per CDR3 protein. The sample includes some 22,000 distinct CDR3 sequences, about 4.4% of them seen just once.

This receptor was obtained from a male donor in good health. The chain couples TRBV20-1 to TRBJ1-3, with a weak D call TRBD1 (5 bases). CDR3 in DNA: TGCAGTGCTAGTTCCCCCCAGGGTGGAAACACCATATATTTT. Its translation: CSASSPQGGNTIYF.